This record looks at one T cell receptor (beta chain) sequence and its context. This clonotype has just a few counts. Its antigen specificity is not known. No quality values exist for individual bases; no much larger clone is one base distant. The sample is drawn from a study of CD8+CD57+ T cells in acquired aplastic anemia (dated by TCRdb to 2016 to 2018). Context from the whole study: A mean of 3.2 ug of DNA, ranging from roughly 0.2 to 27.4 ug, was extracted from sorted CD4+ and CD8+ cells. CD8+CD57+ expansion was defined as frequency above the mean frequency observed in healthy subjects.

Flow cytometry had shown CD8+CD57+ cell expansion in the patients selected for sequencing. Every patient had a diagnosis of severe acquired aplastic anemia based on International Study of Aplastic Anemia and Agranulocytosis and Camitta criteria. At the time blood was sampled, none of the patients had received any therapy. In the study, sorted CD4+ and CD8+ blood T cells from patients with severe aplastic anemia and from healthy subjects underwent deep sequencing of TCR repertoires. Patients were enrolled in the USA under clinicaltrials.gov protocols 00001620, 01623167, 00001397, 00071045, 00081523 and 00961064. Ficoll-Paque density gradient centrifugation was used to isolate peripheral blood mononuclear cells. CD4+ and CD8+ T cells were sorted by FACS or magnetic beads before DNA extraction. TCR beta VDJ combination and CDR3 sequence profiling used genomic DNA as the template. An Illumina HiSeq 2000 was used for TCR repertoire sequencing. The study's own analysis went as follows. Repertoire assessment relied on Simpson's diversity index, CDR3 size and DJ length profiles, and TRBV/TRBJ rearrangement plots. The most abundant DNA sequence in the deep sequencing data was taken as the immunodominant clone. CDR3 amino acid sequences were checked for sharing between subjects and were compared against published repertoires and the VDJdb database. TCRdb handled the public reads itself, with Q25 trimming in fastp and clone calling in MiXCR, and kept productive beta chains. For every CDR3 protein sequence, its rows merge into one entry that carries the most common genes and DNA. In this record, the V and J calls reflect TCRdb's handling and not the investigators' own analysis. Here the sample has about 220,000 distinct CDR3 sequences; around 45% occur a single time. 7.8% of the sample lies in the top ten.

The V end loses 1 base and the J end loses 4 bases, and a stretch of 16 bases separates them. The CDR3 measures 16 amino acids from cysteine to phenylalanine. The retained sequence is limited to the CDR3, 48 bases, with the frame set at the first base. The germline V gene (reference sequence) provides CDR1 LGHDT and CDR2 YNNKEL. The paper as a whole reports these results and caveats: CD8+ Simpson's diversity did not differ significantly between patients and healthy controls (P=0.060). Approximately 31 CD8+ CDR3 sequences were found in both patients and controls but appeared to be highly expressed in patients and within the immunodominant clones of the patients.

Recombination joined TRBV3-1 with TRBJ2-5; the D gene is perhaps TRBD1, on 5 matching bases. This sequence originates from a human donor with aplastic anemia. Specimen: sorted CD4+, CD8+, or CD8+CD57+ T cells (not recorded which) from PBMCs. Read as DNA, the sequence is TGTGCCAGCAGCCAAGGGGCTGCCAGGGTTAGAGAGACCCAGTACTTC. Translated, this is CASSQGAARVRETQYF.